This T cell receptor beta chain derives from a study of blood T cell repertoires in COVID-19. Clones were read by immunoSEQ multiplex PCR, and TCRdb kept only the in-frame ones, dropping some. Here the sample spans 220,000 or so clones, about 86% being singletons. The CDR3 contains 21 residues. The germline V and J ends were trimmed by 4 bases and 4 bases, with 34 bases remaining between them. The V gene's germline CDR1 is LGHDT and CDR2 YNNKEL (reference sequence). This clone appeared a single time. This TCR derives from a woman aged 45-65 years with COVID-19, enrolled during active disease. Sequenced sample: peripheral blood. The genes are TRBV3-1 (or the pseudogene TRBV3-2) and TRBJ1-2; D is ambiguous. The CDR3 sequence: CASSLKRPSLRDNFNPYGYTF. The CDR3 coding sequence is TGTGCCAGCAGCCTAAAACGCCCCTCATTACGAGACAACTTCAATCCCTATGGCTACACCTTC.